The following is a TCR beta chain sequence with its context. The antigen is unknown. This record comes from a study of cytomegalovirus exposure and HLA in healthy donors. Trimming pared 10 bases from V and 5 bases from J, leaving 17 bases between. Germline values: CDR1 MNHEY, CDR2 SMNVEV (reference sequence). This CDR3 has 14 residues. Overall study findings and caveats: The availability of immune exposure information extended only to CMV serostatus. In a later analysis, the majority of CMV-associated beta chains seemingly showed HLA restriction. HLA-A and HLA-B allele assignments for most subjects were reportedly predicted accurately using TCR beta sequences.

PCR primers comprised 60 Vbeta and 13 Jbeta primers. TCRdb's copy holds only in-frame clones and misses some; the assay was immunoSEQ multiplex PCR. The profile shows about 200,000 clones, 60% to 80% of them singletons. The sequencing sample was made of PBMCs. The receptor comes from a woman in her 30s in good health and CMV-seronegative. The chain joins TRBV27 to TRBJ2-2; TRBD2 is a possible D gene (5 bases). CDR3 residues: CATRRGGLTGELFF. CDR3 bases: TGTGCCACGCGACGGGGTGGTCTGACCGGGGAGCTGTTTTTT.